This T cell receptor beta chain was sequenced during a study of blood T cell repertoires in COVID-19. On the study more broadly: The study drew acute and convalescent COVID-19 samples from the United States, Italy and Spain. T cells, B-cell-depleted T cells, or PBMCs supplied cDNA or gDNA.

In the original processing: Reference gene primers were amplified, and this amplification served to estimate nucleated cell counts. Measured with immunoSEQ multiplex PCR; TCRdb has only the in-frame clones, and not every one. V, J and clone size reflect that table, while D and trimming were determined from the DNA. The sample has 95,000 to 150,000 clones, around 81% seen once. The CDR3 extends over 14 amino acids. Germline assignment: CDR1 GTSNPN and CDR2 SVGIG (reference sequence). V lost 4 bases to trimming and J lost 1 base, with 8 bases between them. The V call is TRBV30, the J call TRBJ1-6, with TRBD1 as a possible D gene (5 bases). This receptor was taken from an older man with acute or convalescent COVID-19. Sequenced material: peripheral blood. The CDR3 here is CAWTRQSYNSPLHF. The CDR3 DNA reads as TGTGCCTGGACAAGACAGTCCTATAATTCACCCCTCCACTTT.